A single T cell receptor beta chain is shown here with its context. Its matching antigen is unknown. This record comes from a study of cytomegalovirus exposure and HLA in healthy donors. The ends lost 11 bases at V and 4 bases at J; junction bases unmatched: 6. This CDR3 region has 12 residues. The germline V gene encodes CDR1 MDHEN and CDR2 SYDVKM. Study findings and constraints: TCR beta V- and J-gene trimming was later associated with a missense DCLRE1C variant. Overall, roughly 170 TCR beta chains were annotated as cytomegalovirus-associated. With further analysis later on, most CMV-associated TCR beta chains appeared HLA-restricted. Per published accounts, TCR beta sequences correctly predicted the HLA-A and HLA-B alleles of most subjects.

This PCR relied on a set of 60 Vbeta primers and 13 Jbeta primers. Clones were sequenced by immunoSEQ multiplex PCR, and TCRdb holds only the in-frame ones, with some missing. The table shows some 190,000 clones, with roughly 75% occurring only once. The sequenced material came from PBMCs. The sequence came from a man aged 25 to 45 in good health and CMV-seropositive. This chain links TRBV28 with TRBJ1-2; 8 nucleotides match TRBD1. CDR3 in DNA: TGTGCCGCAGGACAGGGCGGCTATGGCTACACCTTC. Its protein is CAAGQGGYGYTF.